The 3 T cell receptor beta chains in this list originate from one sample, sequenced in a study of blood T cell repertoires in COVID-19. Assay used: immunoSEQ multiplex PCR; TCRdb lists only in-frame clones, some missing. The table has about 220,000 clones, 83% seen once. The specimen was PBMCs or T cells enriched from blood (not recorded which). The receptors come from a woman aged 40 to 49 who had been exposed to COVID-19.

The V gene is TRBV6-2 or TRBV6-3, the J gene TRBJ2-7; 8 nucleotides line up with TRBD1. This CDR3 contains 14 residues. Looked up from germline, CDR1 is MNHEY and CDR2 is SVGEGT. V shed 4 bases and J 5 bases; nucleotides not matched to a gene: 7. CDR3 residues: CASSSPGQGHEQYF. The CDR3 DNA follows: TGTGCCAGCAGTTCCCCCGGACAGGGCCACGAGCAGTACTTC.

The V call is TRBV27, the J call TRBJ2-5, with D unclear. Germline V gives CDR1 MNHEY, CDR2 SMNVEV (reference sequence). Trimming cost V 6 bases and J 5 bases, with 7 bases left between them. CDR3 size: 11 residues. The CDR3 nucleotides are TGTGCCAGCAGCCATGGCGAGACCCAGTACTTC. It yields the protein CASSHGETQYF.

This chain connects TRBV30 to TRBJ1-2; 11 bases fit TRBD1. The V segment lost 7 bases and the J segment 8 bases; nucleotides outside the gene matches: 6. Germline V gene sequence: CDR1 GTSNPN, CDR2 SVGIG (reference sequence). The length of the CDR3 is 12 residues. The CDR3 spells CASGQGARGYTF. The CDR3 nucleotides are TGTGCCTCCGGACAGGGGGCGAGGGGCTACACCTTC.